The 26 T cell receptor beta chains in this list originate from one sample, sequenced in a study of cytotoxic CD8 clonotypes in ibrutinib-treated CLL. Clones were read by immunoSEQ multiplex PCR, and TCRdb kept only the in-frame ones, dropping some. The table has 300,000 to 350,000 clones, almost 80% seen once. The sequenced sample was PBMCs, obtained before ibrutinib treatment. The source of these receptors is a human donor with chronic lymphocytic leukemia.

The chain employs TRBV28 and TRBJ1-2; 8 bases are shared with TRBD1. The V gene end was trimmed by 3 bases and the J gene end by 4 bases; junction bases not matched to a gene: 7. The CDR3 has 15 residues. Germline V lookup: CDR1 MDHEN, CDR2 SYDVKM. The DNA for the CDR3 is TGTGCCAGCAGTTTCTCCGAAGGACAGGGCTATGGCTACACCTTC. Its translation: CASSFSEGQGYGYTF.

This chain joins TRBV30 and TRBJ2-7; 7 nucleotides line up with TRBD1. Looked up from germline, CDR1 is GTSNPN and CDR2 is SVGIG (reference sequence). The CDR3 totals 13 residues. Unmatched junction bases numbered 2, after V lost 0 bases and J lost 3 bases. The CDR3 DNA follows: TGTGCCTGGAGTGTAAACAGGGGCTACGAGCAGTACTTC. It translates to CAWSVNRGYEQYF. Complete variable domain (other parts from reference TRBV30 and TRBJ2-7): SQTIHQWPATLVQPVGSPLSLECTVEGTSNPNLYWYRQAAGRGLQLLFYSVGIGQISSEVPQNLSASRPQDRQFILSSKKLLLSDSGFYLCAWSVNRGYEQYFGPGTRLTVT.

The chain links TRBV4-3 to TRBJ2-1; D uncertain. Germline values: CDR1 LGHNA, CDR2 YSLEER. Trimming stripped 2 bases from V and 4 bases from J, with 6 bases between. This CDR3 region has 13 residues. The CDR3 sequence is CASSQKRYNEQFF. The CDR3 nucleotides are TGCGCCAGCAGCCAAAAAAGGTACAATGAGCAGTTCTTC.

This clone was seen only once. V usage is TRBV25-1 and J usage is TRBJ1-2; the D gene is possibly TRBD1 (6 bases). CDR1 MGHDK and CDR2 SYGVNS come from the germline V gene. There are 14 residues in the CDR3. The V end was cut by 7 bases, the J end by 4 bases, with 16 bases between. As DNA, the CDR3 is TGTGCCAGCACCCAGACGGACAGTGGCTATGGCTACACCTTC. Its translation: CASTQTDSGYGYTF.

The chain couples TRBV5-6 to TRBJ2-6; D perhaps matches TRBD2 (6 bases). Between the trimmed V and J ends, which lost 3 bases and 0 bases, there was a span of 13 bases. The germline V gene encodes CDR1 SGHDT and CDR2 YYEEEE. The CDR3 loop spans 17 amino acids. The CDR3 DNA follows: TGTGCCAGCAGCTGGGGACTGAATCCCTCTGGGGCCAACGTCCTGACTTTC. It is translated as CASSWGLNPSGANVLTF.

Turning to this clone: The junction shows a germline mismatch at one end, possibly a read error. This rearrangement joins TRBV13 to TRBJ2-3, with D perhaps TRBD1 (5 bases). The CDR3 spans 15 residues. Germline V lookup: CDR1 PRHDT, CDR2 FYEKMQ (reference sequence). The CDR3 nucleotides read TGTGCCAGCAGCGTAGGAGACAGTTACACAGATACGCAGTATTTT. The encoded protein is CASSVGDSYTDTQYF. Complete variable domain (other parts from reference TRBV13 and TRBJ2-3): AAGVIQSPRHLIKEKRETATLKCYPIPRHDTVYWYQQGPGQDPQFLISFYEKMQSDKGSIPDRFSAQQFSDYHSELNMSSLELGDSALYFCASSVGDSYTDTQYFGPGTRLTVL.

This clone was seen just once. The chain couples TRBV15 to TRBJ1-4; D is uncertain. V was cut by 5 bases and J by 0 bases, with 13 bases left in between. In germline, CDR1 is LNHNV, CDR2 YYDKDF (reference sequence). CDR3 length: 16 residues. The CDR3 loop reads CATSGWSVATNEKLFF. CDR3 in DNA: TGTGCCACCAGCGGTTGGAGCGTTGCAACTAATGAAAAACTGTTTTTT.

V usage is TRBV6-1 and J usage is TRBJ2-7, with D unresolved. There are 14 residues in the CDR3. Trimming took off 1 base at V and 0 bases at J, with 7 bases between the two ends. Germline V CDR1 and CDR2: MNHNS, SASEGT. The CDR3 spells CASSEGQVSYEQYF. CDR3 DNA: TGTGCCAGCAGTGAAGGGCAGGTCTCCTACGAGCAGTACTTC.

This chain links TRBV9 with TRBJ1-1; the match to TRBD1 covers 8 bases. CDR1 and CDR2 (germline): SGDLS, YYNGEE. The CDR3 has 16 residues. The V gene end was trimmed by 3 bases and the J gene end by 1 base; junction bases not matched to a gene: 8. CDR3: CASSAWTGPGNTEAFF. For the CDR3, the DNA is TGTGCCAGCAGCGCTTGGACAGGGCCTGGGAACACTGAAGCTTTCTTT.

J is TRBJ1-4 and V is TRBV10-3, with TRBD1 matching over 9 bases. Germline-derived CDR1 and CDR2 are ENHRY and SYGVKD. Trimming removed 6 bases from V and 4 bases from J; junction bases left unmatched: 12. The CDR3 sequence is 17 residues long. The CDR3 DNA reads TGTGCCATCAGCGCCGGGACAGGGAGCAATGATAATGAAAAACTGTTTTTT. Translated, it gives CAISAGTGSNDNEKLFF.

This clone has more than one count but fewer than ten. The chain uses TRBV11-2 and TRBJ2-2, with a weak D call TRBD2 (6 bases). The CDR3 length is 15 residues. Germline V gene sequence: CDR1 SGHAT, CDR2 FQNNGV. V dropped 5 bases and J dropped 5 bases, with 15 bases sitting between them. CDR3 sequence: CASSQGLPFTGELFF. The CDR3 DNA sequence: TGTGCCAGCAGCCAGGGACTTCCCTTTACCGGGGAGCTGTTTTTT. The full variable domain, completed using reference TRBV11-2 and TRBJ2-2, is EAGVAQSPRYKIIEKRQSVAFWCNPISGHATLYWYQQILGQGPKLLIQFQNNGVVDDSQLPKDRFSAERLKGVDSTLKIQPAKLEDSAVYLCASSQGLPFTGELFFGEGSRLTVL.

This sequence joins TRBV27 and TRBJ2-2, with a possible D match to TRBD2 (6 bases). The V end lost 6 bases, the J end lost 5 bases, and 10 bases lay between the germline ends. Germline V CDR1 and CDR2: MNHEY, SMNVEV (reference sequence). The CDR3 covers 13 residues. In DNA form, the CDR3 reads TGTGCCAGCAGCCGTGGGGGGACCGGGGAGCTGTTTTTT. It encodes CASSRGGTGELFF.

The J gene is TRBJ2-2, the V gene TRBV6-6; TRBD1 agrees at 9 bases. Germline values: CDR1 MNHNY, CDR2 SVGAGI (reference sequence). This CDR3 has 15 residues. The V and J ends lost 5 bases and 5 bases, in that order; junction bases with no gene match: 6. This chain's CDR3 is CASSPGTGKTGELFF. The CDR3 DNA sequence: TGTGCCAGCAGTCCCGGGACAGGGAAAACCGGGGAGCTGTTTTTT.

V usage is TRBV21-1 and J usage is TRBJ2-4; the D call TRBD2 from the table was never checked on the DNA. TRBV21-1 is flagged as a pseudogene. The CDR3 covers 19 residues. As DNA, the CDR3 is TGTGCCAGCAGCTCAAGGACTAGCGGGAGGAACGTAGCCAAAAACATTCAGTACTTC. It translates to CASSSRTSGRNVAKNIQYF.

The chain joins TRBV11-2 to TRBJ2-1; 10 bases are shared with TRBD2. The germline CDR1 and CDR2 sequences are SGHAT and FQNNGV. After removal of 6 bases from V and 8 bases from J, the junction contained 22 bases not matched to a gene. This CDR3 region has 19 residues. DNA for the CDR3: TGTGCCAGCAGTTTTGGGGGGAGAGGGGCTAGCGGGAGAAACGATGAGCAGTTCTTC. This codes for CASSFGGRGASGRNDEQFF.

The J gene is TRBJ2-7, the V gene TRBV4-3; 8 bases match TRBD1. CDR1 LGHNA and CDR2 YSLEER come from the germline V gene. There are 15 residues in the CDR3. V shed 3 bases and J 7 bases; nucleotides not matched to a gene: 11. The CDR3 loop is CASSQRTGLLQEQYF. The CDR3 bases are TGCGCCAGCAGCCAGCGGACAGGGCTTCTTCAGGAGCAGTACTTC.

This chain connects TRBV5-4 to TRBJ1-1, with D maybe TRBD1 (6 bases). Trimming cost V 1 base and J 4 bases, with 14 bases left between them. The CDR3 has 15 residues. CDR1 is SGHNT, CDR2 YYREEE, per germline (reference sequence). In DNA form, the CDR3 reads TGTGCCAGCAGCTTGTACGCAGGGGTGTCCACTGAAGCTTTCTTT. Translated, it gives CASSLYAGVSTEAFF.

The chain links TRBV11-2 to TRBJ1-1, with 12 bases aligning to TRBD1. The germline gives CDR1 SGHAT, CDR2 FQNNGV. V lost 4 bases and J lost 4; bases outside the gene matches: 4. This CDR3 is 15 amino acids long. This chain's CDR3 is CASSSGTGGFTEAFF. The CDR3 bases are TGTGCCAGCAGCTCGGGGACAGGGGGCTTCACTGAAGCTTTCTTT.

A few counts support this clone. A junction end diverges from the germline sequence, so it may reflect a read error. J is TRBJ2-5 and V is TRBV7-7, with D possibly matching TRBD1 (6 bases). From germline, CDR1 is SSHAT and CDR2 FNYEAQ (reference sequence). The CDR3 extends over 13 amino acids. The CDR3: CASSQQGGETQYF. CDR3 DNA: TGTGCTAGCAGCCAACAGGGCGGGGAGACCCAGTACTTC.

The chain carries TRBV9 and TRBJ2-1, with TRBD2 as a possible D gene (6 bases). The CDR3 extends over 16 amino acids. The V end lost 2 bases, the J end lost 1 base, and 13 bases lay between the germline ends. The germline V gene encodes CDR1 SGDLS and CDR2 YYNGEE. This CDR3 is CASSVGRDFSYNEQFF. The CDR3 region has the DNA TGTGCCAGCAGCGTGGGCCGGGACTTTTCCTACAATGAGCAGTTCTTC.

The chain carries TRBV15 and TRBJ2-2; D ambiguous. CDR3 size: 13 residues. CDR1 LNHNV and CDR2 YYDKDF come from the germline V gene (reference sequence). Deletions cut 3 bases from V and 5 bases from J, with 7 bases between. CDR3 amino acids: CATSRSGTGELFF. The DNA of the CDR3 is TGTGCCACCAGCAGGAGTGGGACCGGGGAGCTGTTTTTT.

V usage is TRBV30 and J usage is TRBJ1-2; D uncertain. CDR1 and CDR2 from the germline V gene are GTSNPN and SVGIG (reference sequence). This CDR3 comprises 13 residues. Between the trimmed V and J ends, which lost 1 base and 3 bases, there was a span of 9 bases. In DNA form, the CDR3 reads TGTGCCTGGAGTGCCGGGCGCGACTATGGCTACACCTTC. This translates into CAWSAGRDYGYTF.

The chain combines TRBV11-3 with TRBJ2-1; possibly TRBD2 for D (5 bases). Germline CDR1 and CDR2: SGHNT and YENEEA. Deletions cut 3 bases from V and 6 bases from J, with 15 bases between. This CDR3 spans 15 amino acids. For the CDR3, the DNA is TGTGCCAGCAGCTTGTCACTAGGCGCATTCAATGAGCAGTTCTTC. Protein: CASSLSLGAFNEQFF.

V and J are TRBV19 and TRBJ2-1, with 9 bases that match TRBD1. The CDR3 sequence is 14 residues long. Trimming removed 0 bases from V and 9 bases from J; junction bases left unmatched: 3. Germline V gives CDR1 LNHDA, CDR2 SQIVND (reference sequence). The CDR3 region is CASSIDTGGSEQFF. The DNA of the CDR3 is TGTGCCAGTAGTATAGACACAGGGGGCTCTGAGCAGTTCTTC.

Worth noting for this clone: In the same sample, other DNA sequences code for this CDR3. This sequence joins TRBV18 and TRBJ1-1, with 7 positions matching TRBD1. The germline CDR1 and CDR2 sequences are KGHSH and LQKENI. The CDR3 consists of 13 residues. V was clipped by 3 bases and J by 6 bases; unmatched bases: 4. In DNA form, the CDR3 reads TGTGCCAGCTCACCCGACAGGGCGTCTGAAGCTTTCTTT. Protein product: CASSPDRASEAFF.

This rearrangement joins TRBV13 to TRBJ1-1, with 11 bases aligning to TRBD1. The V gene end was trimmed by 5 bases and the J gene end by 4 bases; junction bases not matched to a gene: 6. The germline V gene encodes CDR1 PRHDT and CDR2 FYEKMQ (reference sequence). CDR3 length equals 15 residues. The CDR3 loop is CASSKGQGALTEAFF. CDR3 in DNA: TGTGCCAGCAGCAAAGGACAGGGGGCGCTCACTGAAGCTTTCTTT.